This T cell receptor (beta chain) emerged from a study of blood T cell repertoires in COVID-19. Study at large: Researchers got acute and convalescent COVID-19 samples from the United States, Italy and Spain. T cells, B-cell-depleted T cells, or PBMCs supplied cDNA or gDNA.

J lost 7 bases, V lost 4 bases, and 8 bases had no gene match. Germline loops: CDR1 SGHKS, CDR2 YYEKEE (reference sequence). The CDR3 is 13 amino acids. This clone is a singleton in its sample. As processed by the authors: It was from reference gene primer amplification that nucleated cell counts were estimated. Data came from immunoSEQ multiplex PCR; TCRdb stores just in-frame clones and leaves some out. V, J and clone size reflect that table, while D and trimming were determined from the DNA. The sample contains more than 90,000 clones, approximately 85% of which appear only once. Sequences were obtained from peripheral blood. The chain employs TRBV5-5 and TRBJ2-7; 7 nucleotides line up with TRBD2. This sequence originates from a human donor in a cohort sampled during active COVID-19. The CDR3: CASSLSSGLEQYF. CDR3 bases: TGTGCCAGCAGCCTTTCTAGCGGCCTAGAGCAGTACTTC. Drawing the rest from reference TRBV5-5 and TRBJ2-7, the complete variable domain is DAGVTQSPTHLIKTRGQQVTLRCSPISGHKSVSWYQQVLGQGPQFIFQYYEKEERGRGNFPDRFSARQFPNYSSELNVNALLLGDSALYLCASSLSSGLEQYFGPGTRLTVT.